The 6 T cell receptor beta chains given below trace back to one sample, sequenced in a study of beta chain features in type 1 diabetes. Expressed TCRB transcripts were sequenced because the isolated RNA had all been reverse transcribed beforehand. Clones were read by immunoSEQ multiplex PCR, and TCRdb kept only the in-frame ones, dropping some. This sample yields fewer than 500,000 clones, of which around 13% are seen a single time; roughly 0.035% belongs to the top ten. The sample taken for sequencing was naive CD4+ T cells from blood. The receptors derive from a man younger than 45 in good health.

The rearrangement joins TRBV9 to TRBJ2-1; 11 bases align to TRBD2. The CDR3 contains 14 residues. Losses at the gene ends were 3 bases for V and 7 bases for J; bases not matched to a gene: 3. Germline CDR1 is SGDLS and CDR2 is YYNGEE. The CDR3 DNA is TGTGCCAGCAGCGCCCGGACTAGCGGGAATGAGCAGTTCTTC. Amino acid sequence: CASSARTSGNEQFF.

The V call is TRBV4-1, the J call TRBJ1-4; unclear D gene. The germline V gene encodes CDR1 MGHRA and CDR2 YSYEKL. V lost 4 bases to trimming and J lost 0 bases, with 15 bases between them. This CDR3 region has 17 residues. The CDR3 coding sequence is TGCGCCAGCAGCCGCCGATCAGAGCGCGCAACTAATGAAAAACTGTTTTTT. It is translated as CASSRRSERATNEKLFF.

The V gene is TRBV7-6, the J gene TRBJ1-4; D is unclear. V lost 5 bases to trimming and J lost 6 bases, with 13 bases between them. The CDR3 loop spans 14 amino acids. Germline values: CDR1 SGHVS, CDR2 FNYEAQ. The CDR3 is CASSDNTVDEKLFF. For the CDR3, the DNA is TGTGCCAGCAGCGACAACACCGTGGATGAAAAACTGTTTTTT.

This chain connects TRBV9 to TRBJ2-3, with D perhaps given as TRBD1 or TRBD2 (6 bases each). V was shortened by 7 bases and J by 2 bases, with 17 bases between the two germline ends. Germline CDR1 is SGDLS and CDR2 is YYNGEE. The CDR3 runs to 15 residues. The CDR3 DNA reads TGTGCCAGCCGCAGTAGGGGGGCCCCCACAGATACGCAGTATTTT. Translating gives CASRSRGAPTDTQYF. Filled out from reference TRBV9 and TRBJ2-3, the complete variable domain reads DSGVTQTPKHLITATGQRVTLRCSPRSGDLSVYWYQQSLDQGLQFLIQYYNGEERAKGNILERFSAQQFPDLHSELNLSSLELGDSALYFCASRSRGAPTDTQYFGPGTRLTVL.

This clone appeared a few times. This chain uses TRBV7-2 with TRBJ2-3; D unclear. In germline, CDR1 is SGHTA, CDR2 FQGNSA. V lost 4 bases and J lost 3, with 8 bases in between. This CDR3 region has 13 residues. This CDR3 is CASSSSWTDTQYF. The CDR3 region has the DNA TGTGCCAGCAGCTCATCATGGACAGATACGCAGTATTTT.

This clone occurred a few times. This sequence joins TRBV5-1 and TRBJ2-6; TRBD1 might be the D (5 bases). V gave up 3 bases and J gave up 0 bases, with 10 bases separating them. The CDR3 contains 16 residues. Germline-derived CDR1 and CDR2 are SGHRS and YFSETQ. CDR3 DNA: TGCGCCAGCAGCTCGGACACTTTCTCTGGGGCCAACGTCCTGACTTTC. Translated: CASSSDTFSGANVLTF.